The rows below give T cell receptor beta chains drawn from one sample of a study of blood T cell repertoires in COVID-19. Here immunoSEQ multiplex PCR was the method, and the copy in TCRdb shows in-frame clones only, minus some. Among about 93,000 clones listed, under 90% were seen once. Sequenced material: peripheral blood. These receptors all come from a human donor with active COVID-19. The donor label of this sample is uncertain. Each CDR3 is given with its conserved first and last residue. The D gene is left open where the match is weak. Some rows mark clone size as missing; the rest say once, few, many or name a class of expanded clone.

once | TRBJ2-1 | TRBV27 | TRBD1 | TGTGCCAGCAGTGACGCTGGGACAGGGTTTAGAAATGAGCAGTTCTTC | CASSDAGTGFRNEQFF
. | TRBJ1-2 | TRBV19 | TRBD1 | TGTGCCAGTAGTTCACAGGGGGCTGACGGCTACACCTTC | CASSSQGADGYTF
. | TRBJ1-3 | TRBV6-5 | . | TGTGCCAGCTCCGAAAAGGGGTACTCTGGAAACACCATATATTTT | CASSEKGYSGNTIYF
once | TRBJ2-7 | TRBV5-4 | TRBD1 | TGTGCCAGCAGCTGGGGACAGAGAAAAGACGAGCAGTACTTC | CASSWGQRKDEQYF
. | TRBJ2-1 | TRBV5-1 | . | TGCGCCAGCAGCTTGGCCTTGGCCAGAAACAATGAGCAGTTCTTC | CASSLALARNNEQFF
once | TRBJ2-2 | TRBV9 | TRBD1 | TGTGCCAGCAGCGTAGGAGGACAGGGGGCCTTCACCGGGGAGCTGTTTTTT | CASSVGGQGAFTGELFF
. | TRBJ1-1 | TRBV7-2 | . | TGTGCCAGCGGATGGGGGGGGCCTGGGACTGAAGCTTTCTTT | CASGWGGPGTEAFF
. | TRBJ1-3 | TRBV9 | . | TGTGCCAGCAGCGTATACGGGAGGGAACCTGGAAACACCATATATTTT | CASSVYGREPGNTIYF
. | TRBJ2-7 | TRBV5-4 | . | TGTGCCAGCAGCTTGCAGTACCAAAACGAGCAGTACTTC | CASSLQYQNEQYF
. | TRBJ2-3 | TRBV6-6 | TRBD1 | TGTGCCAGCAGTTACTCGGGACAGTTCATTGATACGCAGTATTTT | CASSYSGQFIDTQYF
. | TRBJ2-1 | TRBV2 | . | TGTGCCAGCAGTTATACAGGGTACGAGCAGTTCTTC | CASSYTGYEQFF
. | TRBJ2-1 | TRBV5-1 | . | TGCGCCAGCAGCCCCCTAAGCCGGAGTATGGTTGGGAATGAGCAGTTCTTC | CASSPLSRSMVGNEQFF
once | TRBJ2-1 | TRBV9 | . | TGTGCCAGCAGCGTAGCCCCTTACTACAATGAGCAGTTCTTC | CASSVAPYYNEQFF
. | TRBJ1-5 | TRBV4-3 | TRBD1 | TGCGCCAGCAGCCAAGATGAAGGGGGCCGACAGCCCCAGCATTTT | CASSQDEGGRQPQHF
few | TRBJ1-5 | TRBV28 | . | TGTGCCAGCCGGGAAGTAGGTCGGCGGAATCAGCCCCAGCATTTT | CASREVGRRNQPQHF
once | TRBJ2-2 | TRBV7-2 | TRBD1 | TGTGCCAGCAGCTTTTCTTCGCCGGGACAGAGATTCACCGGGGAGCTGTTTTTT | CASSFSSPGQRFTGELFF
. | TRBJ2-7 | TRBV5-1 | TRBD2 | TGCGCCAGCAGTCTGAGCGGGGTTAGCTCCTACGAGCAGTACTTC | CASSLSGVSSYEQYF
once | TRBJ2-6 | TRBV7-9 | . | TGTGCCAGCAGCTTAGTCGGCAGGGTGGGCTCTGGGGCCAACGTCCTGACTTTC | CASSLVGRVGSGANVLTF
. | TRBJ2-3 | TRBV28 | TRBD2 | TGTGCCAGCAGTCCCGGGACTACCGGCACAGATACGCAGTATTTT | CASSPGTTGTDTQYF
. | TRBJ1-4 | TRBV4-1 | . | TGCGCCAGCAGCCAAGATGGGAGGGGCGCGAATGAAAAACTGTTTTTT | CASSQDGRGANEKLFF
. | TRBJ1-2 | TRBV20-1 | . | TGCAGTGCGGCCGGCTACACCTTC | CSAAGYTF
once | TRBJ2-2 | TRBV7-2 | TRBD2 | TGTGCCAGCAGCTTCACAAGCGGGGGGGCGAACACCGGGGAGCTGTTTTTT | CASSFTSGGANTGELFF
. | TRBJ1-5 | TRBV24-1 | . | TGTGCCACCTGTGGCGGAGGCGATCAGCCCCAGCATTTT | CATCGGGDQPQHF
few | TRBJ1-5 | TRBV28 | . | TGTGCCAGCAGTCCACAATCGGCCACGACAATACAGGCCCAGCATTTT | CASSPQSATTIQAQHF
. | TRBJ1-5 | TRBV2 | TRBD1 | TGTGCCAGCAGGGATGGACAGGGGCGTCAGCCCCAGCATTTT | CASRDGQGRQPQHF
few | TRBJ2-1 | TRBV28 | TRBD1 | TGTGCCAGCAGGAGGACAGGCCCCAATGAGCAGTTCTTC | CASRRTGPNEQFF
. | TRBJ2-2 | TRBV7-6 | . | TGTGCCAGCAGCTTGCCCCTGGTTTCGGTGGGCGCCGGGGAGCTGTTTTTT | CASSLPLVSVGAGELFF
. | TRBJ2-2 | TRBV5-1 | TRBD1 | TGCGCCAGCAGCCACTCGACAGGGGGCACCGGGGAGCTGTTTTTT | CASSHSTGGTGELFF
. | TRBJ1-1 | TRBV19 | TRBD1 | TGTGCCAGTAGCTTTGGACAGGGCGAAGCTTTCTTT | CASSFGQGEAFF
once | TRBJ1-1 | TRBV19 | TRBD1 | TGTGCCAGTAGTATGAAGCAGGGGGGACACGGGACGAGGAACACTGAAGCTTTCTTT | CASSMKQGGHGTRNTEAFF
. | TRBJ1-5 | TRBV7-2 | TRBD1 | TGTGCCAGCAGCCCAAGGACAGGGCAGGAGCCCCAGCATTTT | CASSPRTGQEPQHF
. | TRBJ1-2 | TRBV5-1 | . | TGCGCCAGCAAAGGCGGGCCAACTAACTATGGCTACACCTTC | CASKGGPTNYGYTF
. | TRBJ2-5 | TRBV6-1 | . | TGTGCCAGCAGTGAAGGGAAGGGGTGGGGAGAGACCCAGTACTTC | CASSEGKGWGETQYF
. | TRBJ1-1 | TRBV2 | . | TGTGCCAGAAGCAGGGAGCAGGGGCCGGGCACTGAAGCTTTCTTT | CARSREQGPGTEAFF
. | TRBJ2-7 | TRBV9 | TRBD1 | TGTGCCAGCAGCGTCGGGACAGGGGGCGACGAGCAGTACTTC | CASSVGTGGDEQYF
. | TRBJ1-1 | TRBV9 | . | TGTGCCAGCAGCGTACTCGGGGAGAACACTGAAGCTTTCTTT | CASSVLGENTEAFF
. | TRBJ2-7 | TRBV27 | . | TGTGCCAGCAGTTTACAGGGTCCCTACGAGCAGTACTTC | CASSLQGPYEQYF
few | TRBJ1-1 | TRBV20-1 | . | TGCAGTGCTAGATCGGACATAGAAGCTTTCTTT | CSARSDIEAFF
. | TRBJ2-5 | TRBV7-2 | TRBD1 | TGTGCCAGCAGCTCGGGGACAGCAGAGACCCAGTACTTC | CASSSGTAETQYF
. | TRBJ2-3 | TRBV9 | TRBD2 | TGTGCCAGCAGCGTAGAAGGACTAGCGGGGGGGCTAAGGGCAGATACGCAGTATTTT | CASSVEGLAGGLRADTQYF
. | TRBJ1-1 | TRBV12-3/TRBV12-4 | . | TGTGCCAGCAGTTGGAACGCGGGGGAGGGAGCTTTCTTT | CASSWNAGEGAFF